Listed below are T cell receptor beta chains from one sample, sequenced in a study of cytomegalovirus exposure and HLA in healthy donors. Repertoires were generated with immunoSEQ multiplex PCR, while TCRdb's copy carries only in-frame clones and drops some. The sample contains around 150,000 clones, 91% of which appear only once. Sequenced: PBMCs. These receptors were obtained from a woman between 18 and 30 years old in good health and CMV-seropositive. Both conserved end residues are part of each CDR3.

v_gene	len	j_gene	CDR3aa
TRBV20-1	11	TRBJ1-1	CSARGTAEAFF
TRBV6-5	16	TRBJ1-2	CASSYSRDRVSYGYTF
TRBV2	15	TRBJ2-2	CASSPDRLNTGELFF
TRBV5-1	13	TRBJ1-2	CASSLIPGDGYTF
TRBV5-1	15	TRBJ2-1	CASSFLAGDYNEQFF
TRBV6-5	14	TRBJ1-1	CASSYRRRNTEAFF
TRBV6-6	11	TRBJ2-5	CASSPQETQYF
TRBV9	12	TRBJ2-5	CASNREQGAQYF
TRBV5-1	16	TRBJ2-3	CASSLDIAGGTDTQYF
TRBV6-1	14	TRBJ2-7	CASIRDRGTYEQYF
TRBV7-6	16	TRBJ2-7	CASSLVPGSLSYEQYF
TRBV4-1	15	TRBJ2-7	CASSHTGTGTYEQYF
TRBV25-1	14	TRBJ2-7	CASSGGTGAYEQYF